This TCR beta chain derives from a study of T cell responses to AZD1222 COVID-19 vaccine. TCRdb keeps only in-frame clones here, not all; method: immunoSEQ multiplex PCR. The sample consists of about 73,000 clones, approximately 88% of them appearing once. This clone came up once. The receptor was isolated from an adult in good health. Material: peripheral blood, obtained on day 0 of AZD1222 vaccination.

The CDR3 bases are TGTGCCAGCAGCCCGACAGAGGCCGGGGCCAACGTCCTGACTTTC. It specifies CASSPTEAGANVLTF. The chain uses TRBV25-1 and TRBJ2-6, with D maybe TRBD1 (5 bases). The V gene's germline CDR1 is MGHDK and CDR2 SYGVNS. V was clipped by 6 bases and J by 4 bases, with 13 bases between them. CDR3 length: 15 amino acids.